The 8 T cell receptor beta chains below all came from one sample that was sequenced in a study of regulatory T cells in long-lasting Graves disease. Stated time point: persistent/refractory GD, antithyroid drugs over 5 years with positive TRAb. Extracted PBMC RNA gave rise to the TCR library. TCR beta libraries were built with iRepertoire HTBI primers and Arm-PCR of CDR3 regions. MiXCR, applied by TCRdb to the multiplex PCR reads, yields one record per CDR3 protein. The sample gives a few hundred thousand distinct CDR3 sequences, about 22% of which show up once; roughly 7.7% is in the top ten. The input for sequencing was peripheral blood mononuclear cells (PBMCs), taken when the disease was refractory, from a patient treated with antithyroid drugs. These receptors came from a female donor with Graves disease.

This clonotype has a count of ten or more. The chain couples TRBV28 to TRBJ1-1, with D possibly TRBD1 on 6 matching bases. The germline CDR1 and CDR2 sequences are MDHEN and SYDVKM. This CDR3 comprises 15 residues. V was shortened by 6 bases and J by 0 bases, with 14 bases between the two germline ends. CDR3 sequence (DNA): TGTGCCAGCAGAAAAGGGGGGTCAATGAACACTGAAGCTTTCTTT. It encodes CASRKGGSMNTEAFF. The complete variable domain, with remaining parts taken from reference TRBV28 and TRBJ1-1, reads DVKVTQSSRYLVKRTGEKVFLECVQDMDHENMFWYRQDPGLGLRLIYFSYDVKMKEKGDIPEGYSVSREKKERFSLILESASTNQTSMYLCASRKGGSMNTEAFFGQGTRLTVV.

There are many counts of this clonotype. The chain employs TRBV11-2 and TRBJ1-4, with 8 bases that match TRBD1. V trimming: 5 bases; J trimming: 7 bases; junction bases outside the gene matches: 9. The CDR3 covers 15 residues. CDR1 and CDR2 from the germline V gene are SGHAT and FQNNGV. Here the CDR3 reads CASSPRTGPSEKLFF. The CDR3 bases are TGTGCCAGCAGCCCTCGGACAGGGCCCTCTGAAAAACTGTTTTTT.

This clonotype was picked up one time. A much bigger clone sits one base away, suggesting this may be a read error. Here the CDR3 reads CASSPLNSYEQYF. The CDR3 DNA follows: TGCGCCAGCAGTCCACTTAACTCCTACGAGCAGTACTTC. V is TRBV10-2 and J is TRBJ2-7; D not resolved. The V gene's germline CDR1 is WSHSY and CDR2 SAAADI. This CDR3 contains 13 residues. Trimming took off 5 bases at V and 0 bases at J, with 8 bases between the two ends.

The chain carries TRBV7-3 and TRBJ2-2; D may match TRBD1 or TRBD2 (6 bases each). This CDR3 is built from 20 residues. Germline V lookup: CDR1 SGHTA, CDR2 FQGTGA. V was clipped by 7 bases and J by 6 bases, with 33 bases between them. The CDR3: CASKGSPPVGGAQKAGELFF. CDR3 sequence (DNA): TGTGCCAGCAAGGGGAGTCCCCCGGTGGGGGGCGCTCAGAAGGCCGGGGAGCTGTTTTTT.

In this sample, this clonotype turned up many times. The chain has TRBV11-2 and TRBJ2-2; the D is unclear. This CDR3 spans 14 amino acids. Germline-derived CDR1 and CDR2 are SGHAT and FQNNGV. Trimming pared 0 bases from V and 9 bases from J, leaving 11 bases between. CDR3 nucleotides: TGTGCCAGCAGCTTAGATACGACGGGCTGGGAGCTGTTTTTT. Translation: CASSLDTTGWELFF.

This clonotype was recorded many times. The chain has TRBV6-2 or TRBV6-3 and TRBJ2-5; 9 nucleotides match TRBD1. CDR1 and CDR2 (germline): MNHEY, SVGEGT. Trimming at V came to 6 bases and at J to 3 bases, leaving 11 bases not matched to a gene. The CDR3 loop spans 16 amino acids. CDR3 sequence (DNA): TGTGCCAGCAGACCACAGGGGGCCGGCCTTGAAGAGACCCAGTACTTC. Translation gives CASRPQGAGLEETQYF.

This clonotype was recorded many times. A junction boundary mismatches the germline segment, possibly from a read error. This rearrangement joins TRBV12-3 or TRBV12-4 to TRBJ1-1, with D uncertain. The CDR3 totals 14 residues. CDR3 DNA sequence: TGCGCCAGCAGCTTGGGCACCCAGAACACTGAAGCTTTCTTT. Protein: CASSLGTQNTEAFF.

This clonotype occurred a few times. DNA for the CDR3: TGTGCCAGCAGCCCCCGAATGACGGGGGCCGGAGAAAAACTGTTTTTT. The encoded protein is CASSPRMTGAGEKLFF. This rearrangement joins TRBV3-1 to TRBJ1-4, with D possibly matching TRBD1 (6 bases). V lost 4 bases to trimming and J lost 8 bases, with 20 bases between them. This CDR3 is 16 amino acids long. Germline V CDR1 and CDR2: LGHDT, YNNKEL (reference sequence).